This section outlines one TCR beta chain sequence together with its context. Its specificity is unknown. These data are taken from a study of blood T cells in healthy people across ages. Study-wide points: Since the PBMCs were unsorted, naive and antigen-experienced cells could not be conclusively compared.

The CDR3 extends over 12 amino acids. Trimming pared 5 bases from V and 5 bases from J, leaving 10 bases between. CDR1 and CDR2 (germline): DFQATT, SNEGSKA (reference sequence). A sample-barcoded 5' primer and a J-beta primer mix were used in a second PCR of about 6 to 11 cycles. Through a template-switch adaptor with 12 random nucleotides, each cDNA molecule received a tag. TCRdb reprocessed the 5' RACE reads with MiXCR, giving one entry per CDR3 protein. Of about 290,000 distinct CDR3 sequences in the sample, 25% to 30% were seen once. Sequencing was performed on blood. This rearrangement joins TRBV20-1 to TRBJ2-1; maybe TRBD2 (5 bases). The sequence came from a woman in her 70s in good health. CDR3 sequence reads: CSADYGNNEQFF. In nucleotides, the CDR3 is TGCAGTGCTGACTACGGGAACAATGAGCAGTTCTTC.